The rows below give T cell receptor beta chains drawn from one sample of a study of blood T cell repertoires in COVID-19. Sequencing used immunoSEQ multiplex PCR; TCRdb keeps in-frame clones, though not all of them. Here the sample spans some 200,000 clones, about 90% being singletons. Sequences were obtained from peripheral blood. These receptors came from a man under 40 with acute or convalescent COVID-19. The CDR3 runs from the conserved cysteine through the conserved F or W. A D gene is named only where the DNA matches it firmly. Clone size is given for some rows only: seen once, a few or many times, or a class if the clone is expanded.

d_gene	v_gene	j_gene	abundance	CDR3nt	CDR3aa
.	TRBV6-5	TRBJ1-1	.	TGTGCCAGCAGCTACATAAACACCATGAACACTGAAGCTTTCTTT	CASSYINTMNTEAFF
TRBD1	TRBV28	TRBJ1-1	.	TGTGCCAGCAGTTTAGCAGGGGGCATAGGGGAAGCTTTCTTT	CASSLAGGIGEAFF
.	TRBV28	TRBJ1-1	.	TGTGCCAGCAGTTTATTAACCGCCAGGGTGGGCACTGAAGCTTTCTTT	CASSLLTARVGTEAFF
.	TRBV7-2	TRBJ1-5	.	TGTGCCAGCAGCTCCGACATTAGCAATCAGCCCCAGCATTTT	CASSSDISNQPQHF
.	TRBV10-3	TRBJ1-2	.	TGTGCCATCAGAGAGACGGGATCGGAAGGCTACACCTTC	CAIRETGSEGYTF
TRBD2	TRBV4-2	TRBJ2-3	once	TGTGCCAGCAGCCGATTGGATCAGACTAGCGGGGCAGATACGCAGTATTTT	CASSRLDQTSGADTQYF
TRBD1	TRBV3-1/TRBV3-2	TRBJ1-1	.	TGTGCCAGCAGCCTCCGGACAGGGCCAAACACTGAAGCTTTCTTT	CASSLRTGPNTEAFF
TRBD2	TRBV28	TRBJ2-1	.	TGTGCCAGCAACCCACTAGCGGAGCGATTGCGCTCCTACAATGAGCAGTTCTTC	CASNPLAERLRSYNEQFF
TRBD1	TRBV19	TRBJ2-3	.	TGTGCCAGTACCCTCTCCTCCCAGGGGGCCCCAGATACGCAGTATTTT	CASTLSSQGAPDTQYF
.	TRBV27	TRBJ2-7	.	TGTGCCAGCAGTTTATCTCCCGGGAGCTCCTACGAGCAGTACTTC	CASSLSPGSSYEQYF
TRBD1	TRBV7-9	TRBJ1-5	.	TGTGCCAGCAGCTTCGGGCCTCAGGGGGCCCAGCATTTT	CASSFGPQGAQHF
TRBD1	TRBV2	TRBJ2-4	.	TGTGCCAGCAGAAGTGTATCGGGACAGGGCGGCCTCTTC	CASRSVSGQGGLF
.	TRBV7-9	TRBJ1-4	.	TGTGCCAGCAGCTCTTCTTACTCCCCAGAAAAACTGTTTTTT	CASSSSYSPEKLFF
TRBD1	TRBV28	TRBJ1-2	once	TGTGCCAGCAGTTTATTAACAGGGGACGGCTACACCTTC	CASSLLTGDGYTF
.	TRBV3-1/TRBV3-2	TRBJ1-2	.	TGTGCCAGCAGCCCATCGAGGTTCTATGGCTACACCTTC	CASSPSRFYGYTF
.	TRBV11-2	TRBJ2-1	.	TGTGCCAGTAACCACCAATCCGGGAGCAGGGGAGGGTCAAGCGGTGAGCAGTTCTTC	CASNHQSGSRGGSSGEQFF